The present TCR beta chain was sequenced within a study of T cell changes during pregnancy in multiple sclerosis. Measured with immunoSEQ multiplex PCR; TCRdb has only the in-frame clones, and not every one. The table includes about 71,000 clones, approximately 90% detected once. V lost 4 bases, J lost 3 bases, and 7 bases stayed unmatched. The CDR3 has 17 residues. Germline V gene data show CDR1 as MNHEY and CDR2 as SMNVEV (reference sequence). This chain links TRBV27 with TRBJ2-1; the match to TRBD2 covers 12 bases. Specimen: peripheral blood, collected in the third trimester of pregnancy. This TCR was sampled from a female donor with multiple sclerosis, enrolled in a pregnancy study. The CDR3 sequence: CASSYVTSGRNYNEQFF. Here the CDR3 DNA reads TGTGCCAGCAGTTATGTGACTAGCGGGAGAAACTACAATGAGCAGTTCTTC.